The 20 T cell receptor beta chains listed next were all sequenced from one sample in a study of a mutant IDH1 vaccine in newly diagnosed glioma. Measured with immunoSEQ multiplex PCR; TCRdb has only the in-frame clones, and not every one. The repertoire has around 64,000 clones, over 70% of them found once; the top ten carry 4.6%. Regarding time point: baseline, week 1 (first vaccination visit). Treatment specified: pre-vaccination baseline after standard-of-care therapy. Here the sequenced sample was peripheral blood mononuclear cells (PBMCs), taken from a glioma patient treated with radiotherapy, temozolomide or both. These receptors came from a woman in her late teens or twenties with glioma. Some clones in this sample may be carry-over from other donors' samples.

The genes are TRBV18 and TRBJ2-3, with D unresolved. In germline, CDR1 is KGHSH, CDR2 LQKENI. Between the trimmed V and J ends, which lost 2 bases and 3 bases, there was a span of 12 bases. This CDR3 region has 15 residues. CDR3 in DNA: TGTGCCAGCTCACCATATTCCCCCGGGACAGATACGCAGTATTTT. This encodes CASSPYSPGTDTQYF.

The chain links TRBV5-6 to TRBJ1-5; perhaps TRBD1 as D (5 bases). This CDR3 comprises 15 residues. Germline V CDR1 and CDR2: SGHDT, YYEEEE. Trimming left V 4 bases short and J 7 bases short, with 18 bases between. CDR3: CASSPGGDAWQPQHF. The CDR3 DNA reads TGTGCCAGCAGCCCCGGGGGGGATGCATGGCAGCCCCAGCATTTT.

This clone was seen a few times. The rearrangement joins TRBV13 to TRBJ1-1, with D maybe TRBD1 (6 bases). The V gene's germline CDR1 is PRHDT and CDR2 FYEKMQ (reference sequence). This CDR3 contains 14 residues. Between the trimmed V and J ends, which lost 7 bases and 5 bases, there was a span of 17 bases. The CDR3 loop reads CASIVGGARTEAFF. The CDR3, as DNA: TGTGCCAGCATCGTGGGGGGGGCGAGGACTGAAGCTTTCTTT.

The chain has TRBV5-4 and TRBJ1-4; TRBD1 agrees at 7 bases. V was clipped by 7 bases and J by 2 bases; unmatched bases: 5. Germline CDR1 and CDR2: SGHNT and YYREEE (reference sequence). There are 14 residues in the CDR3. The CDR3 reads CASSKGATNEKLFF. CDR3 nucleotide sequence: TGTGCCAGCTCAAAGGGGGCCACTAATGAAAAACTGTTTTTT.

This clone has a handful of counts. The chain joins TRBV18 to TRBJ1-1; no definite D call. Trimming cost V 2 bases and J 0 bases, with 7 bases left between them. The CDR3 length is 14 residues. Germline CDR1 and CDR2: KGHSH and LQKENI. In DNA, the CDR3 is TGTGCCAGCTCACCATTACCACTGAACACTGAAGCTTTCTTT. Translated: CASSPLPLNTEAFF.

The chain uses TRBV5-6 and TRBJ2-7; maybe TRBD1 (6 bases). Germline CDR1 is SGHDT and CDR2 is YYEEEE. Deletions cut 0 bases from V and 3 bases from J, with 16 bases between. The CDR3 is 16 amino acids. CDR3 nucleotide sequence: TGTGCCAGCAGCTTGGCAGGGGCCCCAGCCCTCTACGAGCAGTACTTC. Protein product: CASSLAGAPALYEQYF.

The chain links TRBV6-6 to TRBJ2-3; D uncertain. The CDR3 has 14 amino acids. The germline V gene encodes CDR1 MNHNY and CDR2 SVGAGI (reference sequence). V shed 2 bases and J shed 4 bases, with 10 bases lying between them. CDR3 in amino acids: CASSYQVAADTQYF. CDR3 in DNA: TGTGCCAGCAGTTACCAGGTAGCAGCAGATACGCAGTATTTT.

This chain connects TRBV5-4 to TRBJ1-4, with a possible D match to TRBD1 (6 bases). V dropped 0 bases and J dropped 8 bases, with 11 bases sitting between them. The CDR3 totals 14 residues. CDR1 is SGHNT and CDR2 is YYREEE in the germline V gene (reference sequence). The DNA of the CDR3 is TGTGCCAGCAGCTTGGCGGGTAGGGGGGAAAAACTGTTTTTT. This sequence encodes CASSLAGRGEKLFF.

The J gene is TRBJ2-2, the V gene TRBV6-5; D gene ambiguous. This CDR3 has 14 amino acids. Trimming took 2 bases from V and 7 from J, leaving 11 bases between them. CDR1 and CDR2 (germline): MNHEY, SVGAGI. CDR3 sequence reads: CASSYRASIGELFF. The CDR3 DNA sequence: TGTGCCAGCAGTTACCGGGCTAGTATCGGGGAGCTGTTTTTT.

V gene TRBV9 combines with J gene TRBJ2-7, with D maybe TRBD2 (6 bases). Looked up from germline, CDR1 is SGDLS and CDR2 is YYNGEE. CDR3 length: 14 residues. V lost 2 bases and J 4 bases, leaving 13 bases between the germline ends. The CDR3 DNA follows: TGTGCCAGCAGCGTCACCGGGGCGGGATACGAGCAGTACTTC. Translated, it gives CASSVTGAGYEQYF.

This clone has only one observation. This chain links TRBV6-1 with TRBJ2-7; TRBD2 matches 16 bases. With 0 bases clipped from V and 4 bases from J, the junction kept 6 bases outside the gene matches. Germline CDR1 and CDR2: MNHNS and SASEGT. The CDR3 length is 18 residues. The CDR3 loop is CASSEAPGTSGRDYEQYF. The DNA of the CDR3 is TGTGCCAGCAGTGAAGCGCCCGGGACTAGCGGGAGGGATTACGAGCAGTACTTC.

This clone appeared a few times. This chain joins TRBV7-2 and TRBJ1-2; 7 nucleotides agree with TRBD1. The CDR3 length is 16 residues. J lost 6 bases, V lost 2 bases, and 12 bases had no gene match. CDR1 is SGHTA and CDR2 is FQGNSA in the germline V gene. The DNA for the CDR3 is TGTGCCAGCAGCTTATCTGGTCTGGGCAGGGGGAATGGCTACACCTTC. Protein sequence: CASSLSGLGRGNGYTF.

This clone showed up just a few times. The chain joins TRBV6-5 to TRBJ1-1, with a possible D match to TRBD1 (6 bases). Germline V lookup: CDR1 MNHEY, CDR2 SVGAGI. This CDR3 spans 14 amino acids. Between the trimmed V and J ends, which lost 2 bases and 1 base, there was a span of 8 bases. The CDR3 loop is CASSYPTGNTEAFF. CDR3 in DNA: TGTGCCAGCAGTTACCCGACAGGGAACACTGAAGCTTTCTTT.

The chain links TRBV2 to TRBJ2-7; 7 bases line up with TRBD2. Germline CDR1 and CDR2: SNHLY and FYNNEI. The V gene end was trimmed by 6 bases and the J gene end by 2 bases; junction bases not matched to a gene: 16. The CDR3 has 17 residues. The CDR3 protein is CASRALAGRETPYEQYF. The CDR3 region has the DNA TGTGCCAGCAGAGCCCTAGCTGGGAGGGAGACCCCCTACGAGCAGTACTTC.

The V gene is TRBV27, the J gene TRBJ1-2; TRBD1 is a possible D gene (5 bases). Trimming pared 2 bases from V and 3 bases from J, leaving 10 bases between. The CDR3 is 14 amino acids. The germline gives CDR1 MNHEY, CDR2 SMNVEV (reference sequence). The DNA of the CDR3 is TGTGCCAGCAGTTTACAGGGAGGAGACTATGGCTACACCTTC. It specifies CASSLQGGDYGYTF.

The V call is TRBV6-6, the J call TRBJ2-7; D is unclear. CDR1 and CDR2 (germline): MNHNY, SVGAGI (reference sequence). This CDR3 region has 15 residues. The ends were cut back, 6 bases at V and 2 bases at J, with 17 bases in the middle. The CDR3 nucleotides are TGTGCCAGCAGCCTCCCCCGTATCCGGGCCTACGAGCAGTACTTC. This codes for CASSLPRIRAYEQYF.

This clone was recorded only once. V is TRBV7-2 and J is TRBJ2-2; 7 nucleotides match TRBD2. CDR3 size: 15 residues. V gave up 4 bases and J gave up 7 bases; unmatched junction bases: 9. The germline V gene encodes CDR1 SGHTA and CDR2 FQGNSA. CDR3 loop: CASSYTGTKGGELFF. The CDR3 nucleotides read TGTGCCAGCAGCTACACCGGGACTAAGGGCGGGGAGCTGTTTTTT.

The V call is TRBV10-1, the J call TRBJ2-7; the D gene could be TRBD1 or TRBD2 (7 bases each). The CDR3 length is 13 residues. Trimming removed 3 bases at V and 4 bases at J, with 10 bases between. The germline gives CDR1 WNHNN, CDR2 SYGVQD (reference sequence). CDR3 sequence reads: CASSDRGGYEQYF. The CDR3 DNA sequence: TGCGCCAGCAGTGACAGGGGGGGATACGAGCAGTACTTC.

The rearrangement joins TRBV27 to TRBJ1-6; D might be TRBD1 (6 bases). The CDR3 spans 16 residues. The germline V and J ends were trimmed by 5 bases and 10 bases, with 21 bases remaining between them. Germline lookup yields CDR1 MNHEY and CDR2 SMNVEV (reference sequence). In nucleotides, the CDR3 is TGTGCCAGCAGTGACCTACCGGGGGCAAGGGAATCACCCCTCCACTTT. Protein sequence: CASSDLPGARESPLHF.

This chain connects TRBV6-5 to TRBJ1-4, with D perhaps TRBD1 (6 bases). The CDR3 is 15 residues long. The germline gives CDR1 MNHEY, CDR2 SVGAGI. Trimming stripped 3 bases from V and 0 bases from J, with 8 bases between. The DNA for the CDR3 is TGTGCCAGCAGTTATGAGGGGGCAACTAATGAAAAACTGTTTTTT. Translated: CASSYEGATNEKLFF.